The TCR beta chain described here comes from a study of T cell responses to AZD1222 COVID-19 vaccine. Study-wide results and limits: White British people made up most donors, females outnumbered males, and clonal diversity was possibly underestimated.

Trimming removed 2 bases from V and 2 bases from J, with 6 bases in between. CDR1 is MNHEY, CDR2 SMNVEV, per germline (reference sequence). This CDR3 spans 13 amino acids. The table came from immunoSEQ multiplex PCR; TCRdb's copy has only in-frame clones and leaves some out. The sample has tens of thousands of clones, 85% to 95% seen once. Regarding this clone: What it binds is unknown.

The sample in question was peripheral blood, obtained 28 days after the second AZD1222 dose. This receptor was taken from an adult who received the AZD1222 COVID-19 vaccine. V usage is TRBV27 and J usage is TRBJ2-5, with D possibly being TRBD1 (6 bases). CDR3 nucleotide sequence: TGTGCCAGCAGTTTAAGGGGGCAAGAGACCCAGTACTTC. Its protein product is CASSLRGQETQYF.